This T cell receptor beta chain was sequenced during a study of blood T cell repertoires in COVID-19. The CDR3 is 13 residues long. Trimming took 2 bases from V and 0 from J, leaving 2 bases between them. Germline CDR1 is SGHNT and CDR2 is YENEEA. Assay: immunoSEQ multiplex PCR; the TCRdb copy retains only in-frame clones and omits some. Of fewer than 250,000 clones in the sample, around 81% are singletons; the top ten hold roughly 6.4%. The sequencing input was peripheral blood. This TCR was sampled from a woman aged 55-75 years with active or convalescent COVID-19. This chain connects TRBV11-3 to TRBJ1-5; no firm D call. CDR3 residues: CASSLYSNQPQHF. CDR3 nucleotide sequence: TGTGCCAGCAGCTTATATAGCAATCAGCCCCAGCATTTT.